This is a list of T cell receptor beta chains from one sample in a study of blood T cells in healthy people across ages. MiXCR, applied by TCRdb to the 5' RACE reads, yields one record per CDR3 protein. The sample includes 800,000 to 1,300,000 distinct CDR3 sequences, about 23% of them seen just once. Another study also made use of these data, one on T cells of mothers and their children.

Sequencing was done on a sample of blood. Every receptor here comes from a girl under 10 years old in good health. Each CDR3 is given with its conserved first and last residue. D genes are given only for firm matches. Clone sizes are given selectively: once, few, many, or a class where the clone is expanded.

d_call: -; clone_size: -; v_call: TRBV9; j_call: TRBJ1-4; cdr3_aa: CASSVGGTGFGEKLFF; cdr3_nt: TGTGCCAGCAGCGTAGGAGGGACGGGGTTCGGAGAAAAACTGTTTTTT
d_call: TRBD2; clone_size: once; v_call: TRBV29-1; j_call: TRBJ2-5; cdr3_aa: CSGLASGGSETQYF; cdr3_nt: TGCAGCGGTTTAGCTAGCGGGGGGTCGGAGACCCAGTACTTC
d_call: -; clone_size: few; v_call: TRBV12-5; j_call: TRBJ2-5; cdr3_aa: CASGFITEKETQYF; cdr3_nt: TGTGCTAGTGGTTTTATAACAGAAAAAGAGACCCAGTACTTC
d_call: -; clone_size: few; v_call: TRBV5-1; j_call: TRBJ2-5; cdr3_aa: CASSLESGQETQYF; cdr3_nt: TGCGCCAGCAGCTTGGAAAGCGGCCAAGAGACCCAGTACTTC
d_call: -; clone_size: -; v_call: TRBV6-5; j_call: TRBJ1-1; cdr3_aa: CASSYLDSFTTEAFF; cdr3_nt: TGTGCCAGCAGTTACTTGGACAGCTTTACCACTGAAGCTTTCTTT
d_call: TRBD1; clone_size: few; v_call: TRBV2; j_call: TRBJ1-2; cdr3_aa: CASRTGLGYGYTF; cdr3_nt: TGTGCCAGCAGGACAGGGTTAGGCTATGGCTACACCTTC
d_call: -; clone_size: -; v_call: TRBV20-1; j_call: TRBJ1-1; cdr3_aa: CSASPIEAFF; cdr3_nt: TGCAGTGCTAGTCCAATTGAAGCTTTCTTT
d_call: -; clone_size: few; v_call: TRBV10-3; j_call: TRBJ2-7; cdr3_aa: CAISESGLTYEQYF; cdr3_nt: TGTGCCATCAGCGAGTCGGGGCTCACCTACGAGCAGTACTTC
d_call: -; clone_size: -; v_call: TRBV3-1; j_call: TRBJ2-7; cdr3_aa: CASSQDRWDSLTYEQYF; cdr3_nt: TGTGCCAGCAGCCAAGATAGGTGGGACTCTCTGACCTACGAGCAGTACTTC
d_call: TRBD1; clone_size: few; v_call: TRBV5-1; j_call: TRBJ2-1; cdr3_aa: CASSFTDRAAPDPYNEQFF; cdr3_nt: TGCGCCAGCAGCTTCACGGACAGGGCTGCGCCCGACCCGTACAATGAGCAGTTCTTC
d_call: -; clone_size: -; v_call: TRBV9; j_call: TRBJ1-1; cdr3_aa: CASSADTGVYTEAFF; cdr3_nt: TGTGCCAGCAGCGCGGACACTGGAGTTTACACTGAAGCTTTCTTT
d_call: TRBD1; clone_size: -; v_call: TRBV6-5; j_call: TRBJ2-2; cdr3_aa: CASSYNTGELYGELFF; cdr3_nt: TGTGCCAGCAGTTACAATACAGGGGAGCTGTACGGGGAGCTGTTTTTT
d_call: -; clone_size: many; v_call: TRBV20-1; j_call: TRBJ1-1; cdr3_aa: CSARDFKQAMNTEAFF; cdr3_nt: TGCAGTGCTAGAGATTTTAAACAGGCTATGAACACTGAAGCTTTCTTT
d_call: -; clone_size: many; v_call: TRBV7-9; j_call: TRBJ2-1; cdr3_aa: CASSQTSPYNEQFF; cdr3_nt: TGTGCCAGCAGCCAAACATCACCCTACAATGAGCAGTTCTTC
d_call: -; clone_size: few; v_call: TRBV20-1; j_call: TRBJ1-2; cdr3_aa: CSAREYQAGGYTF; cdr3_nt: TGCAGTGCTAGAGAGTATCAGGCCGGTGGCTACACCTTC
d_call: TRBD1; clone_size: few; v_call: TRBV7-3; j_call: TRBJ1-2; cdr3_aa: CASSQKRTGKNGYTF; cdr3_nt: TGTGCCAGCAGCCAAAAAAGGACAGGGAAAAATGGCTACACCTTC
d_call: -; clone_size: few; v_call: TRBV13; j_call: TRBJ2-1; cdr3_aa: CASSSVSGNEQFF; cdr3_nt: TGTGCCAGCAGCTCAGTGTCTGGGAATGAGCAGTTCTTC
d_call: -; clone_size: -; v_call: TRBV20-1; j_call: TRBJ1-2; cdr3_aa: CSATRRGDGYTF; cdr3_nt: TGCAGTGCTACCAGACGGGGCGATGGCTACACCTTC
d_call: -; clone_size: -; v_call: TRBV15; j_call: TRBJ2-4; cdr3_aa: CATSHVLAKNIQYF; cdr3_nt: TGTGCCACCAGCCACGTACTAGCCAAAAACATTCAGTACTTC
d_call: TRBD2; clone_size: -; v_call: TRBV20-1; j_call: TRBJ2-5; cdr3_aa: CSARKALAGSYQETQYF; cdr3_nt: TGCAGTGCTAGGAAGGCACTAGCGGGATCGTACCAAGAGACCCAGTACTTC
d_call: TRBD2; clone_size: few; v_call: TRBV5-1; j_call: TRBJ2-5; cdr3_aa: CASSLAELAGARWETQYF; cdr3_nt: TGCGCCAGCAGCTTGGCCGAACTAGCGGGAGCCCGTTGGGAGACCCAGTACTTC
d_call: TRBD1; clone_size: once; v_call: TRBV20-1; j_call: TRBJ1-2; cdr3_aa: CSAGTGGNPFSYGYTF; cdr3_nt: TGCAGTGCAGGGACAGGGGGCAACCCATTTTCCTATGGCTACACCTTC
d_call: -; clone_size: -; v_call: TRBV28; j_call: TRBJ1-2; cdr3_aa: CASSPRSLRGTANYGYTF; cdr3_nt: TGTGCCAGCAGTCCCCGCAGCCTCAGGGGAACAGCTAACTATGGCTACACCTTC
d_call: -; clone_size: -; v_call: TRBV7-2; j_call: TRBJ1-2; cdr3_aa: CASSSNPSPTAYGYTF; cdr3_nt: TGTGCCAGCAGCTCAAATCCCTCACCGACGGCCTATGGCTACACCTTC
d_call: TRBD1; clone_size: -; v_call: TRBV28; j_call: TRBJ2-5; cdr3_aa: CASGRTGYTETQYF; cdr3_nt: TGTGCCAGCGGACGGACAGGGTATACGGAGACCCAGTACTTC
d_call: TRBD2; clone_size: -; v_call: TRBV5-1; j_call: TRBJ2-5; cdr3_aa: CASSSTPLAGGRGETQYF; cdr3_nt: TGCGCCAGCAGCTCAACCCCCTTAGCGGGGGGACGTGGAGAGACCCAGTACTTC
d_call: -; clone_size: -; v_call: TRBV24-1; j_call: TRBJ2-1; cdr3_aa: CATSDGGDSEQFF; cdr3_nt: TGTGCCACCAGTGATGGTGGTGACAGTGAGCAGTTCTTC
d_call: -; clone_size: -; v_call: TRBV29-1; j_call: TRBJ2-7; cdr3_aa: CSYSYRGNQQYF; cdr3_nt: TGCAGCTACTCCTACCGGGGTAATCAGCAGTACTTC
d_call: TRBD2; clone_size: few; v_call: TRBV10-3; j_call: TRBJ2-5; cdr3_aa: CAISDGLAVQETQYF; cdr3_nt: TGTGCCATCAGTGACGGACTAGCGGTACAAGAGACCCAGTACTTC
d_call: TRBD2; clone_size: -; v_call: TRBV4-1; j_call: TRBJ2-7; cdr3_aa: CASSQETRTSVRNPYEQYF; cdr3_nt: TGCGCCAGCAGCCAAGAAACCCGAACTAGCGTGAGGAATCCCTACGAGCAGTACTTC
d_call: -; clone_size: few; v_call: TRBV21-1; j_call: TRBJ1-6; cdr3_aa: CASSPRQSDSPLHF; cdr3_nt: TGTGCCAGCTCCCCCAGACAGTCTGATTCACCCCTCCACTTT
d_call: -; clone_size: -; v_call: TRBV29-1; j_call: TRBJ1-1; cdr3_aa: CSVRTRLEAFF; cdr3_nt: TGCAGCGTAAGGACCCGTTTGGAAGCTTTCTTT
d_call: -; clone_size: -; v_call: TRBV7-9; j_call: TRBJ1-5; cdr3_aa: CASSLDGGRPQHF; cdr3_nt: TGTGCCAGCAGCTTAGACGGGGGCCGGCCCCAGCATTTT
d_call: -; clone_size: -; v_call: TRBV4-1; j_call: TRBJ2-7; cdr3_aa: CASSPGYAYEQYF; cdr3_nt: TGCGCCAGCAGCCCGGGATACGCCTACGAGCAGTACTTC
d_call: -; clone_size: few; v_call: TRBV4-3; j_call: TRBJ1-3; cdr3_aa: CASARTPAASSGNTIYF; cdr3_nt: TGCGCCAGCGCACGTACTCCGGCGGCAAGCTCTGGAAACACCATATATTTT